These 28 T cell receptor beta chains were all obtained from the same sample, sequenced in a study of CD8 T cells in ankylosing spondylitis. TCRdb reprocessed the 5' RACE reads via MiXCR and lists one record per CDR3 protein. Of about 140,000 distinct CDR3 sequences listed, about 8% were seen once; the top ten hold roughly 8%. The sequencing sample was made of synovial fluid, either unsorted or a sorted T cell fraction (not recorded which). The source is a male donor with ankylosing spondylitis.

This clonotype was detected many times. The CDR3 sequence: CSANRDSQFIYGYTF. CDR3 in DNA: TGCAGTGCTAATCGGGACAGCCAGTTTATCTATGGCTACACCTTC. The J gene is TRBJ1-2, the V gene TRBV20-1; 7 nucleotides align to TRBD1. CDR1 and CDR2 from the germline V gene are DFQATT and SNEGSKA (reference sequence). Losses at the gene ends were 4 bases for V and 4 bases for J; bases not matched to a gene: 12. The CDR3 is made up of 15 amino acids.

This clonotype was counted between two and nine times. The rearrangement joins TRBV6-2 or TRBV6-3 to TRBJ1-1; D unclear. Trimming stripped 7 bases from V and 8 bases from J, with 8 bases between. The CDR3 has 10 residues. The germline CDR1 and CDR2 sequences are MNHEY and SVGEGT. CDR3: CASTGREAFF. The DNA for the CDR3 is TGTGCCAGCACCGGACGGGAAGCTTTCTTT.

This clonotype appeared many times. The chain joins TRBV6-5 to TRBJ2-7, with D maybe TRBD1 (5 bases). V was pared by 2 bases and J by 2 bases, with 10 bases between. Germline assignment: CDR1 MNHEY and CDR2 SVGAGI. CDR3 size: 14 residues. In DNA form, the CDR3 reads TGTGCCAGCAGTTACGGACACCGAACCTACGAGCAGTACTTC. Its translation: CASSYGHRTYEQYF.

This clonotype was seen at least ten times. The V and J genes are TRBV5-1 and TRBJ1-2; D call uncertain. There are 13 residues in the CDR3. Trimming stripped 3 bases from V and 3 bases from J, with 9 bases between. Germline V gene sequence: CDR1 SGHRS, CDR2 YFSETQ. The CDR3 protein is CASSSRQDYGYTF. The CDR3 coding sequence is TGCGCCAGCAGCTCCAGACAAGACTATGGCTACACCTTC.

This clonotype showed up just a few times. This chain connects TRBV5-6 to TRBJ1-2; the D is unclear. The CDR3 runs 17 residues. Trimming pared 2 bases from V and 3 bases from J, leaving 20 bases between. CDR1 SGHDT and CDR2 YYEEEE come from the germline V gene. CDR3 coding DNA: TGTGCCAGCAGCTTTGGGCAGAATATGTGGATGGACTATGGCTACACCTTC. Translation: CASSFGQNMWMDYGYTF. Full variable domain (rest looked up from reference TRBV5-6 and TRBJ1-2): DAGVTQSPTHLIKTRGQQVTLRCSPKSGHDTVSWYQQALGQGPQFIFQYYEEEERQRGNFPDRFSGHQFPNYSSELNVNALLLGDSALYLCASSFGQNMWMDYGYTFGSGTRLTVV.

The sample holds many counts of this clonotype. The genes are TRBV28 and TRBJ2-7; no clear D gene. CDR1 MDHEN and CDR2 SYDVKM come from the germline V gene. Trimming left V 4 bases short and J 5 bases short, with 9 bases between. CDR3 length: 12 amino acids. In DNA form, the CDR3 reads TGTGCCAGCAGTTCGAACTCGAACGAGCAGTACTTC. As protein: CASSSNSNEQYF.

This clonotype was seen a few times. This chain uses TRBV7-3 with TRBJ1-1; D unclear. CDR1 SGHTA and CDR2 FQGTGA come from the germline V gene. The V and J ends lost 2 bases and 0 bases respectively, with 10 bases between them. The CDR3 spans 15 residues. In nucleotides, the CDR3 is TGTGCCAGCAGCTTATATGGCCCCATGAACACTGAAGCTTTCTTT. It encodes CASSLYGPMNTEAFF.

This clonotype was seen a few times. The V gene is TRBV2, the J gene TRBJ2-5; 7 bases are a match to TRBD1. Per germline, CDR1 SNHLY and CDR2 FYNNEI. The CDR3 is 16 residues long. The J segment lost 7 bases and the V segment lost 6 bases, leaving 17 bases of the junction unmatched. The CDR3, as DNA: TGTGCCAGCAGCTTCAACAGACAGGGTCTTCAGGGGACCCAGTACTTC. Translation gives CASSFNRQGLQGTQYF.

The chain couples TRBV6-6 to TRBJ2-3; D may be TRBD2 (6 bases). V was pared by 6 bases and J by 6 bases, with 13 bases between. The CDR3 has 13 amino acids. The germline V gene encodes CDR1 MNHNY and CDR2 SVGAGI (reference sequence). DNA for the CDR3: TGTGCCAGCAGGGACTACCTCGCGGATACGCAGTATTTT. Its protein product is CASRDYLADTQYF.

This sequence joins TRBV29-1 and TRBJ1-4; the D gene is possibly TRBD1 (5 bases). Looked up from germline, CDR1 is SQVTM and CDR2 is ANQGSEA. Trimming pared 7 bases from V and 2 bases from J, leaving 11 bases between. The CDR3 has 13 amino acids. In DNA, the CDR3 is TGCAGCGGCTCGACAGCCACTAATGAAAAACTGTTTTTT. Translating it yields CSGSTATNEKLFF.

In its sample, this clonotype was seen many times. The chain uses TRBV5-1 and TRBJ2-1, with D possibly TRBD2 on 6 matching bases. V lost 3 bases, J lost 4 bases, and 14 bases lay in between. CDR3 length: 15 residues. The V gene's germline CDR1 is SGHRS and CDR2 YFSETQ. The CDR3 protein is CASSSIGTQYNEQFF. As DNA, the CDR3 is TGCGCCAGCAGCTCGATCGGGACTCAATACAATGAGCAGTTCTTC.

This clonotype has a count of ten or more. V gene TRBV5-5 combines with J gene TRBJ2-6; D possibly corresponds to TRBD1 (5 bases). Trimming left V 0 bases short and J 3 bases short, with 7 bases between. The CDR3 loop spans 15 amino acids. The germline V gene has CDR1 SGHKS and CDR2 YYEKEE (reference sequence). This CDR3 is CASSLVGVGANVLTF. DNA of the CDR3: TGTGCCAGCAGCTTGGTAGGGGTTGGGGCCAACGTCCTGACTTTC.

The chain couples TRBV3-1 to TRBJ2-2, with a possible D match to TRBD2 (6 bases). The V gene's germline CDR1 is LGHDT and CDR2 YNNKEL (reference sequence). The CDR3 has 12 residues. V lost 4 bases and J lost 7, with 7 bases in between. The CDR3 nucleotides are TGTGCCAGCAGCCGGGGAGGCGGGGAGCTGTTTTTT. Amino acids: CASSRGGGELFF.

This clonotype was recorded a few times. This chain uses TRBV28 with TRBJ1-1; 8 bases are shared with TRBD1. The J segment lost 10 bases and the V segment lost 2 bases, leaving 6 bases of the junction unmatched. CDR3 length: 13 residues. Germline V lookup: CDR1 MDHEN, CDR2 SYDVKM. Written as DNA, the CDR3 is TGTGCCAGCAGTTTAGGACAGGGTGGCCGAGCTTTCTTT. Translation: CASSLGQGGRAFF.

This clonotype was counted a few times. The chain combines TRBV3-1 with TRBJ2-7; D is perhaps TRBD1 or TRBD2 (7 bases each). V was shortened by 6 bases and J by 6 bases, with 15 bases between the two germline ends. Germline V gene sequence: CDR1 LGHDT, CDR2 YNNKEL (reference sequence). The CDR3 consists of 13 residues. CDR3 residues: CASSPWEGAEQYF. In DNA form, the CDR3 reads TGTGCCAGCAGTCCCTGGGAGGGGGCCGAGCAGTACTTC.

This chain links TRBV12-3 or TRBV12-4 with TRBJ2-1, with D perhaps TRBD1 (6 bases). The CDR3 extends over 16 amino acids. Trimming took off 6 bases at V and 5 bases at J, with 20 bases between the two ends. The CDR3, as DNA: TGTGCCAGCAGGCGATCCTCCGGGACATACAACAATGAGCAGTTCTTC. Residues: CASRRSSGTYNNEQFF.

This clonotype was detected only a few times. The chain combines TRBV6-5 with TRBJ1-2; D is uncertain. V was pared by 10 bases and J by 7 bases, with 10 bases between. Germline V lookup: CDR1 MNHEY, CDR2 SVGAGI. This CDR3 is 10 amino acids long. The CDR3 DNA reads TGTGCCACCCTGGAAGCTGGCTACACCTTC. The encoded protein is CATLEAGYTF.

Of note for this clonotype: Given a much more abundant clone one base away, this may be a read error. V and J are TRBV7-2 and TRBJ2-3; D is possibly TRBD1 or TRBD2 (7 bases each). Trimming stripped 4 bases from V and 4 bases from J, with 21 bases between. CDR1 and CDR2 (germline): SGHTA, FQGNSA. The CDR3 contains 17 residues. In DNA form, the CDR3 reads TGTGCCAGCAGCTCCTCGCTGGGGAGGGGGCTTGCAGATACGCAGTATTTT. Its translation is CASSSSLGRGLADTQYF.

In this sample, this clonotype turned up a few times. At one end the junction does not follow the germline gene, possibly because of a read error. The chain uses TRBV2 and TRBJ2-7, with 7 nucleotides matching TRBD2. This CDR3 has 12 amino acids. Germline assignment: CDR1 SNHLY and CDR2 FYNNEI. The CDR3 sequence: CASNGEGNEQYF. The CDR3 DNA reads TGTGCCAGCAATGGGGAGGGGAACGAGCAATACTTC.

J is TRBJ2-7 and V is TRBV7-9; unclear D gene. Germline V gives CDR1 SEHNR, CDR2 FQNEAQ (reference sequence). V lost 4 bases and J 6 bases, leaving 10 bases between the germline ends. This CDR3 comprises 12 residues. The CDR3 protein is CASSSSAPEQYF. DNA of the CDR3: TGTGCCAGCAGCTCCTCTGCCCCCGAGCAGTACTTC.

This chain joins TRBV7-8 and TRBJ2-7; tentatively, D is TRBD1 (6 bases). Germline values: CDR1 SGHVS, CDR2 FQNEAQ. This CDR3 comprises 14 residues. V was clipped by 7 bases and J by 2 bases, with 15 bases between them. The chain's CDR3 is CASIRGSGPYEQYF. CDR3 coding DNA: TGTGCCAGCATCAGGGGTTCGGGCCCCTACGAGCAGTACTTC.

At least ten counts were recorded for this clonotype. The genes are TRBV5-1 and TRBJ2-1; 10 bases fit TRBD1. The V and J ends lost 2 bases and 8 bases, in that order; junction bases with no gene match: 4. CDR3 length equals 14 residues. Germline loops: CDR1 SGHRS, CDR2 YFSETQ. The CDR3 DNA sequence: TGCGCCAGCAGCTTTCAAGGGACAGGGGATGAGCAGTTCTTC. Residues: CASSFQGTGDEQFF.

This clonotype has a handful of counts. The chain uses TRBV10-3 and TRBJ1-2; TRBD1 matches at 7 bases. With 6 bases clipped from V and 6 bases from J, the junction kept 7 bases outside the gene matches. Germline V lookup: CDR1 ENHRY, CDR2 SYGVKD. The CDR3 is 13 residues long. CDR3 sequence (DNA): TGTGCCATCAGCGGAAACAGGGGCAATGGCTACACCTTC. This sequence encodes CAISGNRGNGYTF.

Ten or more counts support this clonotype. V gene TRBV10-3 combines with J gene TRBJ1-5; a weak D match, TRBD1 (6 bases). V lost 8 bases and J 5 bases, leaving 10 bases between the germline ends. Germline V gene sequence: CDR1 ENHRY, CDR2 SYGVKD. The CDR3 covers 12 residues. As DNA, the CDR3 is TGTGCCATCCAGGGGACCGATCAGCCCCAGCATTTT. As protein: CAIQGTDQPQHF.

This clonotype was seen more than once but under ten times. V and J are TRBV12-3 or TRBV12-4 and TRBJ2-5; 7 bases fit TRBD2. The CDR3 spans 15 residues. V was clipped by 6 bases and J by 5 bases; unmatched bases: 12. In nucleotides, the CDR3 is TGTGCCAGCAGCCCGGGAGGTGGGGGAGGCGAGACCCAGTACTTC. Translating gives CASSPGGGGGETQYF.

In its sample, this clonotype was seen many times. The V call is TRBV20-1, the J call TRBJ2-3; TRBD2 agrees at 7 bases. The junction had 11 bases not matched to a gene; V was cut back by 6 bases and J by 2 bases. Germline loops: CDR1 DFQATT, CDR2 SNEGSKA (reference sequence). This CDR3 region has 15 residues. The CDR3 is CSANTAAGITDTQYF. DNA for the CDR3: TGCAGTGCGAACACTGCAGCGGGGATCACAGATACGCAGTATTTT.

The table lists this clonotype with many counts. The CDR3 DNA follows: TGTGCCAGCAGTTACACTAGCGGGAGAGGTTCAGATACGCAGTATTTT. It encodes CASSYTSGRGSDTQYF. The rearrangement uses TRBV6-2 or TRBV6-3 and TRBJ2-3, with 11 bases matching TRBD2. The V gene's germline CDR1 is MNHEY and CDR2 SVGEGT. J gave up 4 bases and V 2 bases, and 5 bases lay outside the gene matches. The CDR3 runs 16 residues.

This clonotype was counted between two and nine times. V usage is TRBV6-5 and J usage is TRBJ2-1; D not certain. Germline CDR1 and CDR2: MNHEY and SVGAGI. The CDR3 is 14 amino acids. The germline V and J ends were trimmed by 2 bases and 0 bases, with 5 bases remaining between them. This CDR3 reads CASSYGGSYNEQFF. The CDR3, as DNA: TGTGCCAGCAGTTACGGCGGCTCCTACAATGAGCAGTTCTTC.